The 13 T cell receptor beta chains reported below all come from one sample, sequenced in a study of sequential checkpoint blockade in melanoma. Using immunoSEQ multiplex PCR, the repertoire was profiled, and TCRdb retains in-frame clones only, with some absent. Of approximately 26,000 clones in the sample, 75% to 80% are singletons; the top ten hold 22%. Regarding treatment: randomized to nivolumab then ipilimumab (arm A) or the reverse (arm B). Source: CD8+ T cells sorted from blood (inferred from file names), taken from a patient given nivolumab and ipilimumab in sequence. The receptors stem from a human donor with melanoma.

About this clone: Other DNA sequences in this sample translate to the same CDR3. The rearrangement joins TRBV28 to TRBJ1-5; TRBD1 agrees at 9 bases. Trimming removed 8 bases from V and 1 base from J; junction bases left unmatched: 6. Per the germline V gene, CDR1 is MDHEN and CDR2 is SYDVKM. This CDR3 region has 15 residues. The CDR3 bases are TGTGCCAGCTCCTCGGGACAGGGAAGCAATCAGCCCCAGCATTTT. Its protein product is CASSSGQGSNQPQHF. The variable domain in full, completed from reference TRBV28 and TRBJ1-5, reads DVKVTQSSRYLVKRTGEKVFLECVQDMDHENMFWYRQDPGLGLRLIYFSYDVKMKEKGDIPEGYSVSREKKERFSLILESASTNQTSMYLCASSSGQGSNQPQHFGDGTRLSIL.

V gene TRBV5-1 combines with J gene TRBJ2-1, with TRBD2 identical over 16 bases. This CDR3 contains 17 residues. CDR1 and CDR2 from the germline V gene are SGHRS and YFSETQ. The V gene end was trimmed by 4 bases and the J gene end by 3 bases; junction bases not matched to a gene: 4. The CDR3 loop is CASSGGLAGGDYNEQFF. Written as DNA, the CDR3 is TGCGCCAGCAGCGGGGGACTAGCGGGAGGGGACTACAATGAGCAGTTCTTC.

The chain is built from TRBV4-3 and TRBJ2-2; D unresolved. The V gene lost 4 bases and the J gene lost 4 bases, with 13 bases spanning the gap. The CDR3 contains 15 residues. Germline assignment: CDR1 LGHNA and CDR2 YSLEER. The CDR3 sequence is CASSRNPTGTGELFF. DNA of the CDR3: TGCGCCAGCAGCCGGAACCCGACTGGCACCGGGGAGCTGTTTTTT.

This clone was seen just once. The chain uses TRBV27 and TRBJ1-1; 9 bases match TRBD1. J was trimmed by 10 bases and V by 5 bases; bases with no gene match: 5. The CDR3 extends over 12 amino acids. Germline-derived CDR1 and CDR2 are MNHEY and SMNVEV (reference sequence). The CDR3 protein is CASSTGGGGAFF. The CDR3 DNA sequence: TGTGCCAGCAGTACAGGGGGCGGGGGAGCTTTCTTT.

In this sample, this clone turned up once. The chain employs TRBV9 and TRBJ2-6; D perhaps matches TRBD2 (6 bases). CDR1 SGDLS and CDR2 YYNGEE come from the germline V gene. Trimming shortened V by 0 bases and J by 0 bases, and 10 bases separated the two germline ends. The CDR3 contains 17 residues. CDR3 sequence reads: CASSVEWRVSGANVLTF. In DNA, the CDR3 is TGTGCCAGCAGCGTAGAGTGGAGGGTCTCTGGGGCCAACGTCCTGACTTTC.

The CDR3 spells CASSELGTATYEQYF. The CDR3 nucleotides read TGTGCCAGCAGTGAATTGGGGACAGCCACCTACGAGCAGTACTTC. The rearrangement joins TRBV6-1 to TRBJ2-7; TRBD1 matches 7 bases. Per germline, CDR1 MNHNS and CDR2 SASEGT. With 2 bases clipped from V and 2 bases from J, the junction kept 6 bases outside the gene matches. The length of the CDR3 is 15 residues.

The V gene is TRBV29-1, the J gene TRBJ1-1; maybe TRBD1 (5 bases). The V gene's germline CDR1 is SQVTM and CDR2 ANQGSEA. The CDR3 runs 13 residues. Trimming cost V 1 base and J 7 bases, with 13 bases left between them. CDR3 bases: TGCAGCGTTGAAGTAGGGGTCGGTTTTGAAGCTTTCTTT. Translation gives CSVEVGVGFEAFF. Drawing the rest from reference TRBV29-1 and TRBJ1-1, the complete variable domain is SAVISQKPSRDICQRGTSLTIQCQVDSQVTMMFWYRQQPGQSLTLIATANQGSEATYESGFVIDKFPISRPNLTFSTLTVSNMSPEDSSIYLCSVEVGVGFEAFFGQGTRLTVV.

The V and J genes are TRBV29-1 and TRBJ1-1; D is unresolved. Germline-derived CDR1 and CDR2 are SQVTM and ANQGSEA. V lost 7 bases to trimming and J lost 2 bases, with 8 bases between them. The CDR3 has 11 amino acids. The CDR3 DNA sequence: TGCAGCGCCGGGAAAAACACTGAAGCTTTCTTT. This sequence encodes CSAGKNTEAFF.

V usage is TRBV4-3 and J usage is TRBJ2-2; TRBD1 matches at 9 bases. Trimming at V came to 4 bases and at J to 0 bases, leaving 6 bases not matched to a gene. This CDR3 region has 17 residues. CDR1 is LGHNA and CDR2 is YSLEER in the germline V gene. The CDR3 coding sequence is TGCGCCAGCAGCCGTCCCGGGACAGGGCCGAACACCGGGGAGCTGTTTTTT. Protein: CASSRPGTGPNTGELFF.

This chain uses TRBV11-2 with TRBJ2-3, with D uncertain. This CDR3 comprises 14 residues. Trimming took off 1 base at V and 2 bases at J, with 7 bases between the two ends. CDR1 is SGHAT and CDR2 is FQNNGV in the germline V gene. In nucleotides, the CDR3 is TGTGCCAGCAGCTTAGGTACAGTCACAGATACGCAGTATTTT. It is translated as CASSLGTVTDTQYF.

The chain carries TRBV29-1 and TRBJ2-7, with a tentative D call TRBD1 (8 bases). Between the trimmed V and J ends, which lost 8 bases and 4 bases, there was a span of 18 bases. From germline, CDR1 is SQVTM and CDR2 ANQGSEA. This CDR3 spans 13 amino acids. This CDR3 reads CSTRTGRDYEQYF. The CDR3 nucleotides read TGCAGCACCAGGACAGGGAGGGATTACGAGCAGTACTTC.

A few counts support this clone. V usage is TRBV7-9 and J usage is TRBJ1-2, with D perhaps matching TRBD1 (6 bases). Germline V gives CDR1 SEHNR, CDR2 FQNEAQ (reference sequence). Deletions cut 6 bases from V and 8 bases from J, with 22 bases between. There are 15 residues in the CDR3. The DNA for the CDR3 is TGTGCCAGCAGTCCAACAGGGAGTCCTATCTACGGCTACACCTTC. It encodes CASSPTGSPIYGYTF. Supplemented by reference TRBV7-9 and TRBJ1-2, the full variable domain reads DTGVSQNPRHKITKRGQNVTFRCDPISEHNRLYWYRQTLGQGPEFLTYFQNEAQLEKSRLLSDRFSAERPKGSFSTLEIQRTEQGDSAMYLCASSPTGSPIYGYTFGSGTRLTVV.

V usage is TRBV11-2 and J usage is TRBJ2-5; 7 bases align to TRBD2. Germline V lookup: CDR1 SGHAT, CDR2 FQNNGV. The CDR3 contains 15 residues. V dropped 3 bases and J dropped 3; count of bases not matched to a gene: 7. The CDR3 DNA follows: TGTGCCAGCAGCTTCGGGGGAGGGGAGGAAGAGACCCAGTACTTC. It specifies CASSFGGGEEETQYF.